The 13 T cell receptor beta chains below all came from one sample that was sequenced in a study of blood T cell repertoires in COVID-19. Some clones are missing from TCRdb's copy, which holds only in-frame ones; the method was immunoSEQ multiplex PCR. Of more than 150,000 clones in the sample, under 90% were seen once. Input material: peripheral blood. Source of these receptors: a man aged 25-45 years with active or convalescent COVID-19.

The chain combines TRBV7-3 with TRBJ2-2; D might be TRBD1 (5 bases). The germline gives CDR1 SGHTA, CDR2 FQGTGA. The V end lost 5 bases, the J end lost 3 bases, and 22 bases lay between the germline ends. The CDR3 has 18 amino acids. CDR3 residues: CASSPYPTEVDYTGELFF. The CDR3 DNA sequence: TGTGCCAGCAGCCCGTACCCGACAGAAGTCGATTACACCGGGGAGCTGTTTTTT.

The chain couples TRBV6-1 to TRBJ1-1; D is perhaps TRBD1 (5 bases). V gave up 0 bases and J gave up 0 bases, with 11 bases separating them. The CDR3 loop spans 16 amino acids. The germline V gene encodes CDR1 MNHNS and CDR2 SASEGT. The CDR3, as DNA: TGTGCCAGCAGTGAAGCGCAGGCAGGGATGAACACTGAAGCTTTCTTT. Amino acids: CASSEAQAGMNTEAFF.

The chain couples TRBV5-1 to TRBJ2-1; TRBD2 matches 10 bases. CDR3 length: 17 residues. V shed 3 bases, J shed 6 bases, and the junction held 12 bases outside the gene matches. Per the germline V gene, CDR1 is SGHRS and CDR2 is YFSETQ. The CDR3 DNA reads as TGCGCCAGCAGCTCCAAAGGTAGGAGCGGGAGGGCCAATGAGCAGTTCTTC. As protein: CASSSKGRSGRANEQFF.

This rearrangement joins TRBV18 to TRBJ2-5; 14 nucleotides align to TRBD2. The germline V gene has CDR1 KGHSH and CDR2 LQKENI. Unmatched junction bases numbered 8, after V lost 2 bases and J lost 3 bases. CDR3 length: 18 residues. Here the CDR3 DNA reads TGTGCCAGCTCACCATGGCCGGGACTAGCGGGAGTTGAAGAGACCCAGTACTTC. Translation gives CASSPWPGLAGVEETQYF.

The rearrangement uses TRBV30 and TRBJ1-1; D is perhaps TRBD1 (5 bases). Germline values: CDR1 GTSNPN, CDR2 SVGIG (reference sequence). The V and J ends lost 0 bases and 0 bases respectively, with 11 bases between them. This CDR3 region has 15 residues. As DNA, the CDR3 is TGTGCCTGGAGTGTAGGGGTAGGCATGAACACTGAAGCTTTCTTT. It encodes CAWSVGVGMNTEAFF.

The gene calls are TRBV5-8 and TRBJ1-1; D gene ambiguous. This CDR3 comprises 13 residues. Germline V gene lookup returns CDR1 SGHTS and CDR2 YDEGEE. V was shortened by 1 base and J by 4 bases, with 8 bases between the two germline ends. The CDR3 here is CASSLRGVTEAFF. DNA for the CDR3: TGTGCCAGCAGCTTGCGCGGGGTCACTGAAGCTTTCTTT.

The V and J genes are TRBV6-1 and TRBJ1-2; D not certain. The CDR3 has 14 residues. V was shortened by 3 bases and J by 6 bases, with 14 bases between the two germline ends. The germline gives CDR1 MNHNS, CDR2 SASEGT. CDR3: CASSEGGRNDGYTF. CDR3 bases: TGTGCCAGCAGTGAGGGAGGGCGGAATGATGGCTACACCTTC.

This chain connects TRBV3-1 (or the pseudogene TRBV3-2) to TRBJ2-3, with 11 bases identical to TRBD2. J lost 3 bases, V lost 4 bases, and 6 bases had no gene match. Germline assignment: CDR1 LGHDT and CDR2 YNNKEL (reference sequence). This CDR3 spans 16 amino acids. CDR3 DNA: TGTGCCAGCAGCCGCATAGCGGGGGGGCGAACAGATACGCAGTATTTT. As protein: CASSRIAGGRTDTQYF.

V gene TRBV30 combines with J gene TRBJ1-5; 7 positions match TRBD1. Germline V CDR1 and CDR2: GTSNPN, SVGIG (reference sequence). J gave up 5 bases and V 4 bases, and 8 bases lay outside the gene matches. The CDR3 consists of 14 residues. CDR3 in amino acids: CAWNPTGMDQPQHF. Written as DNA, the CDR3 is TGTGCCTGGAACCCGACAGGGATGGATCAGCCCCAGCATTTT.

The V gene is TRBV2, the J gene TRBJ2-3, with 7 bases that match TRBD1. Germline V lookup: CDR1 SNHLY, CDR2 FYNNEI. The V and J ends lost 4 bases and 6 bases, in that order; junction bases with no gene match: 7. This CDR3 region has 14 residues. This CDR3 is CASSVGQAPDTQYF. For the CDR3, the DNA is TGTGCCAGCAGTGTCGGACAGGCGCCGGATACGCAGTATTTT.

The gene calls are TRBV4-1 and TRBJ2-5; 13 bases are shared with TRBD2. The CDR3 totals 16 residues. V was pared by 4 bases and J by 3 bases, with 5 bases of the junction left unmatched. The V gene's germline CDR1 is MGHRA and CDR2 YSYEKL. The CDR3 protein is CASSLRTSGGEETQYF. CDR3 DNA sequence: TGCGCCAGCAGCCTTCGGACTAGCGGGGGAGAAGAGACCCAGTACTTC.

The CDR3 DNA follows: TGTGCCAGCGCTGAGGCCTATGGCTACACCTTC. Its protein product is CASAEAYGYTF. This rearrangement joins TRBV28 to TRBJ1-2; D not resolved. CDR1 MDHEN and CDR2 SYDVKM come from the germline V gene. This CDR3 comprises 11 residues. Deletions cut 8 bases from V and 4 bases from J, with 8 bases between.

The V and J genes are TRBV14 and TRBJ2-3; D is possibly TRBD2 (5 bases). With 3 bases removed from V and 2 bases from J, the gap between germline ends came to 18 bases. In germline, CDR1 is SGHDN, CDR2 FVKESK. This CDR3 region has 17 residues. The CDR3 sequence: CASSQDLGLALTDTQYF. CDR3 in DNA: TGTGCCAGCAGCCAGGATCTCGGGCTAGCCCTCACAGATACGCAGTATTTT.